The 30 T cell receptor beta chains in this list originate from one sample, sequenced in a study of T-cell memory formation after mild COVID-19. TCRdb called the 5' RACE reads again in MiXCR, with one record for every CDR3 protein. The sample yields fewer than 700,000 distinct CDR3 sequences, less than 25% seen once. Sequencing was performed on PBMCs or a T cell subset sorted from them (not recorded which). The receptors come from an adult woman who had mild COVID-19 (a few samples of this study predate the infection). Cell type and time point are not known.

The chain uses TRBV4-3 and TRBJ2-2; no firm D call. The V end was cut by 1 base, the J end by 6 bases, with 6 bases between. This CDR3 is built from 13 residues. Per germline, CDR1 LGHNA and CDR2 YSLEER. CDR3 nucleotides: TGCGCCAGCAGCCAAGCCCTAGCCGGGGAGCTGTTTTTT. Amino acids: CASSQALAGELFF.

This chain connects TRBV6-6 to TRBJ2-5; 9 nucleotides agree with TRBD1. This CDR3 has 14 residues. The trim removed 6 bases at V and 4 bases at J, leaving 6 bases unmatched. The germline gives CDR1 MNHNY, CDR2 SVGAGI (reference sequence). The CDR3 loop reads CASSPGTGRETQYF. DNA of the CDR3: TGTGCCAGCAGCCCCGGGACAGGGCGAGAGACCCAGTACTTC.

This clonotype was picked up a small number of times. The rearrangement joins TRBV18 to TRBJ2-1; 7 bases map to TRBD2. CDR1 is KGHSH and CDR2 is LQKENI in the germline V gene. V shed 6 bases, J shed 7 bases, and the junction held 15 bases outside the gene matches. The CDR3 length is 16 residues. The CDR3 nucleotides read TGTGCCAGCTCCCCCTTGGGGACTACCTATAATAATGAGCAGTTCTTC. As protein: CASSPLGTTYNNEQFF.

The chain combines TRBV20-1 with TRBJ1-1; D perhaps matches TRBD1 (6 bases). The CDR3 extends over 15 amino acids. Germline loops: CDR1 DFQATT, CDR2 SNEGSKA (reference sequence). V shed 2 bases and J shed 0 bases, with 13 bases lying between them. The DNA of the CDR3 is TGCAGTGCTAGAAATTGGGGGGCCATGAACACTGAAGCTTTCTTT. Translated, it gives CSARNWGAMNTEAFF.

This clonotype came up a few times. The chain joins TRBV15 to TRBJ2-1; TRBD1 is a possible D gene (6 bases). CDR1 and CDR2 (germline): LNHNV, YYDKDF (reference sequence). This CDR3 contains 13 residues. The V end lost 8 bases, the J end lost 9 bases, and 17 bases lay between the germline ends. CDR3 DNA sequence: TGTGCCACCGGGTTTTGGGGGCCTAGTGAGCAGTTCTTC. It specifies CATGFWGPSEQFF.

V and J are TRBV18 and TRBJ2-1; the match to TRBD1 covers 7 bases. V was pared by 0 bases and J by 12 bases, with 11 bases of the junction left unmatched. Germline V CDR1 and CDR2: KGHSH, LQKENI. The CDR3 extends over 15 amino acids. As DNA, the CDR3 is TGTGCCAGCTCACCACCGGAGACAGGGTCAAGAGTGCAGTTCTTC. It specifies CASSPPETGSRVQFF.

The chain has TRBV5-1 and TRBJ2-1, with 8 bases matching TRBD1. This CDR3 comprises 18 residues. The V and J ends lost 0 bases and 5 bases, in that order; junction bases with no gene match: 13. CDR1 and CDR2 (germline): SGHRS, YFSETQ. The CDR3 here is CASSLAPIGTGKNNEQFF. CDR3 sequence (DNA): TGCGCCAGCAGCTTGGCGCCCATAGGGACAGGAAAAAACAATGAGCAGTTCTTC.

Only a few counts were recorded for this clonotype. This rearrangement joins TRBV12-3 or TRBV12-4 to TRBJ2-1, with 14 nucleotides matching TRBD2. The trim removed 6 bases at V and 2 bases at J, leaving 9 bases unmatched. The CDR3 consists of 18 residues. CDR3 protein: CASRPGLAGEGPYNEQFF. CDR3 in DNA: TGTGCCAGCAGACCGGGACTAGCGGGAGAAGGGCCCTACAATGAGCAGTTCTTC.

V is TRBV7-9 and J is TRBJ2-3; D gene uncertain. Trimming left V 1 base short and J 1 base short, with 9 bases between. This CDR3 has 15 amino acids. The germline V gene encodes CDR1 SEHNR and CDR2 FQNEAQ (reference sequence). The CDR3 sequence: CASSLGRSRTDTQYF. The CDR3 DNA reads as TGTGCCAGCAGCTTAGGGCGGAGCCGCACAGATACGCAGTATTTT. The full variable domain, completed using reference TRBV7-9 and TRBJ2-3, is DTGVSQNPRHKITKRGQNVTFRCDPISEHNRLYWYRQTLGQGPEFLTYFQNEAQLEKSRLLSDRFSAERPKGSFSTLEIQRTEQGDSAMYLCASSLGRSRTDTQYFGPGTRLTVL.

This clonotype was observed a few times. The chain combines TRBV5-4 with TRBJ2-4, with D possibly being TRBD2 (5 bases). Germline V gene data show CDR1 as SGHNT and CDR2 as YYREEE (reference sequence). The V and J ends lost 4 bases and 8 bases respectively, with 16 bases between them. CDR3 length: 14 amino acids. In nucleotides, the CDR3 is TGTGCCAGCAGCCAGGACTCAATGGCGGACATTCAGTACTTC. Its translation: CASSQDSMADIQYF.

The V call is TRBV3-1, the J call TRBJ2-3; D is possibly TRBD1 or TRBD2 (5 bases each). CDR1 LGHDT and CDR2 YNNKEL come from the germline V gene (reference sequence). Deletions cut 3 bases from V and 2 bases from J, with 12 bases between. This CDR3 has 15 amino acids. CDR3 sequence (DNA): TGTGCCAGCAGCCATCCCGGGACCACCACAGATACGCAGTATTTT. Its translation: CASSHPGTTTDTQYF.

This clonotype was found a few times. CDR3 region: CASSLVSGGAETQYF. In nucleotides, the CDR3 is TGTGCCAGCAGCTTAGTAAGCGGGGGGGCGGAGACCCAGTACTTC. The chain has TRBV7-7 and TRBJ2-5; TRBD2 aligns across 10 bases. There are 15 residues in the CDR3. The germline V gene encodes CDR1 SSHAT and CDR2 FNYEAQ (reference sequence). Trimming removed 1 base from V and 5 bases from J; junction bases left unmatched: 4.

The sample holds a few counts of this clonotype. This chain joins TRBV6-2 or TRBV6-3 and TRBJ2-1; weak D call: TRBD2 (5 bases). This CDR3 has 15 amino acids. The V end was cut by 3 bases, the J end by 4 bases, with 13 bases between. Germline loops: CDR1 MNHEY, CDR2 SVGEGT. The CDR3: CASSYIGEIYNEQFF. The CDR3 DNA follows: TGTGCCAGCAGTTATATCGGGGAGATATACAATGAGCAGTTCTTC.

This clonotype has only a few counts. The rearrangement links TRBV6-5 to TRBJ2-5; the D gene is possibly TRBD2 (5 bases). The germline V gene has CDR1 MNHEY and CDR2 SVGAGI. Trimming took off 2 bases at V and 10 bases at J, with 14 bases between the two ends. This CDR3 is built from 13 residues. CDR3 bases: TGTGCCAGCAGTTACGGGGTTCGGAGCGGCCAGTACTTC. As protein: CASSYGVRSGQYF.

V is TRBV5-1 and J is TRBJ1-6, with D possibly being TRBD1 (5 bases). The CDR3 spans 14 residues. The V gene lost 4 bases and the J gene lost 7 bases, with 12 bases spanning the gap. The germline V gene has CDR1 SGHRS and CDR2 YFSETQ. DNA for the CDR3: TGCGCCAGCAGCACCCGGGACCTCAATTCACCCCTCCACTTT. It is translated as CASSTRDLNSPLHF.

The genes are TRBV13 and TRBJ1-2; 7 bases are shared with TRBD1. Germline V gene data show CDR1 as PRHDT and CDR2 as FYEKMQ (reference sequence). The CDR3 loop spans 17 amino acids. V gave up 2 bases and J gave up 3 bases; unmatched junction bases: 12. The CDR3 nucleotides read TGTGCCAGCAGCTTAAGGTCGGAGACAGGGTTTGACTATGGCTACACCTTC. Its protein is CASSLRSETGFDYGYTF.

This clonotype came up a few times. The chain couples TRBV13 to TRBJ1-5; weak D call: TRBD1 (5 bases). Germline values: CDR1 PRHDT, CDR2 FYEKMQ (reference sequence). This CDR3 has 14 residues. Trimming left V 3 bases short and J 6 bases short, with 12 bases between. The CDR3, as DNA: TGTGCCAGCAGCTTCCGGGGGAATAGTCAGCCCCAGCATTTT. This encodes CASSFRGNSQPQHF.

Only a few counts were recorded for this clonotype. The J gene is TRBJ2-1, the V gene TRBV20-1, with 9 bases fitting TRBD2. The ends lost 1 base at V and 5 bases at J; junction bases unmatched: 0. The CDR3 totals 13 residues. Germline CDR1 is DFQATT and CDR2 is SNEGSKA (reference sequence). CDR3 nucleotide sequence: TGCAGTGCTAGAGTAGCGGGGGACAATGAGCAGTTCTTC. Amino acids: CSARVAGDNEQFF.

The sample holds a few counts of this clonotype. J is TRBJ2-1 and V is TRBV7-6; no clear D gene. V was trimmed by 7 bases and J by 0 bases, leaving 13 bases between them. CDR1 SGHVS and CDR2 FNYEAQ come from the germline V gene. This CDR3 is built from 15 residues. CDR3 DNA: TGTGCCAGCAATGACGGCGGAAGCTCCTACAATGAGCAGTTCTTC. Its translation: CASNDGGSSYNEQFF.

The chain has TRBV6-6 and TRBJ1-2; D gene uncertain. CDR3 length: 13 amino acids. Trimming took 2 bases from V and 4 from J, leaving 8 bases between them. Germline V gene data show CDR1 as MNHNY and CDR2 as SVGAGI (reference sequence). In DNA form, the CDR3 reads TGTGCCAGCAGTTACACGGAGAGCTATGGCTACACCTTC. Its protein is CASSYTESYGYTF.

The rearrangement joins TRBV24-1 to TRBJ1-4; TRBD1 might be the D (6 bases). The CDR3 sequence is 14 residues long. Per germline, CDR1 KGHDR and CDR2 SFDVKD. V was cut by 9 bases and J by 4 bases, with 14 bases left in between. Written as DNA, the CDR3 is TGTGCCACCGTCGGGGGCAGGGGTAATGAAAAACTGTTTTTT. This codes for CATVGGRGNEKLFF.

The chain couples TRBV4-3 to TRBJ2-1; TRBD2 matches at 7 bases. CDR3 length equals 16 residues. The V and J ends lost 4 bases and 8 bases, in that order; junction bases with no gene match: 14. CDR1 LGHNA and CDR2 YSLEER come from the germline V gene. The CDR3 DNA reads as TGCGCCAGCAGCCCACGGGACTCAGCGGGGTCGGATGAGCAGTTCTTC. Translation gives CASSPRDSAGSDEQFF.

The rearrangement uses TRBV29-1 and TRBJ2-1; D may match TRBD1 or TRBD2 (5 bases each). Per the germline V gene, CDR1 is SQVTM and CDR2 is ANQGSEA. CDR3 length: 12 residues. CDR3 bases: TGCAGTGCGAGGGACGGGTACAATGAGCAGTTCTTC. Amino acids: CSARDGYNEQFF.

The table lists this clonotype with a few counts. The rearrangement joins TRBV12-3 or TRBV12-4 to TRBJ2-3; 9 nucleotides align to TRBD2. The CDR3 contains 17 residues. V dropped 5 bases and J dropped 1; count of bases not matched to a gene: 10. CDR3 residues: CASSAGGPFFRTDTQYF. CDR3 nucleotide sequence: TGTGCCAGCAGTGCGGGGGGGCCCTTCTTTCGCACAGATACGCAGTATTTT.

Written as DNA, the CDR3 is TGTGCCTGGAGTGTAAGCGGGAGTGGGGAGACCCAGTACTTC. Residues: CAWSVSGSGETQYF. This sequence joins TRBV30 and TRBJ2-5, with TRBD2 identical over 8 bases. Looked up from germline, CDR1 is GTSNPN and CDR2 is SVGIG (reference sequence). This CDR3 is 14 amino acids long. J lost 5 bases, V lost 0 bases, and 5 bases had no gene match.

In this sample, this clonotype turned up a few times. The gene calls are TRBV30 and TRBJ1-2, with TRBD1 matching over 8 bases. Germline V CDR1 and CDR2: GTSNPN, SVGIG (reference sequence). Unmatched junction bases numbered 4, after V lost 2 bases and J lost 5 bases. The CDR3 contains 13 residues. CDR3: CAWSPRQGYGYTF. Written as DNA, the CDR3 is TGTGCCTGGAGTCCCCGACAGGGGTATGGCTACACCTTC.

The V gene is TRBV27, the J gene TRBJ2-7; maybe TRBD2 (6 bases). The CDR3 totals 14 residues. The germline V gene has CDR1 MNHEY and CDR2 SMNVEV (reference sequence). With 6 bases removed from V and 4 bases from J, the gap between germline ends came to 16 bases. CDR3 sequence (DNA): TGTGCCAGCAGCCGTAGGGCACTAGCATACGAGCAGTACTTC. This codes for CASSRRALAYEQYF.

This chain uses TRBV10-3 with TRBJ2-3; D gene ambiguous. There are 13 residues in the CDR3. Germline CDR1 ENHRY, CDR2 SYGVKD. Trimming removed 6 bases at V and 0 bases at J, with 7 bases between. The CDR3 spells CAISSLSTDTQYF. The CDR3 DNA is TGTGCCATCAGCTCTCTGAGCACAGATACGCAGTATTTT.

V gene TRBV29-1 combines with J gene TRBJ2-1; 8 nucleotides agree with TRBD2. The ends lost 6 bases at V and 8 bases at J; junction bases unmatched: 6. The CDR3 contains 12 residues. Germline lookup yields CDR1 SQVTM and CDR2 ANQGSEA. CDR3 coding DNA: TGCAGCGTCGGCGGGACTAGTTATGAGCAGTTCTTC. It specifies CSVGGTSYEQFF.

V and J are TRBV5-6 and TRBJ2-2; D could derive from TRBD1 or TRBD2 (5 bases each). The CDR3 length is 13 residues. Germline V gene sequence: CDR1 SGHDT, CDR2 YYEEEE. The germline V and J ends were trimmed by 7 bases and 2 bases, with 9 bases remaining between them. Here the CDR3 reads CASGTVNTGELFF. DNA of the CDR3: TGTGCCAGCGGGACGGTCAACACCGGGGAGCTGTTTTTT.